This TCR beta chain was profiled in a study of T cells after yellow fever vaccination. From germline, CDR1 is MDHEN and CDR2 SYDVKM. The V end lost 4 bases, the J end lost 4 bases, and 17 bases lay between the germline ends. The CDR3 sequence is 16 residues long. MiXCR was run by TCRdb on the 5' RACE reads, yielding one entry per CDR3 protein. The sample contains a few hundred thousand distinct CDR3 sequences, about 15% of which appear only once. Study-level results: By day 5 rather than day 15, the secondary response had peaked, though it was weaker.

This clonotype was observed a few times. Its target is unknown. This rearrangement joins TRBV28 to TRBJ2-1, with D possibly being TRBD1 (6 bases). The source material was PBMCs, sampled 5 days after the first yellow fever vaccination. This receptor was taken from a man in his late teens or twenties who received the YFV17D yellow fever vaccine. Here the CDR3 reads CASSSPDSQTYNEQFF. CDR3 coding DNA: TGTGCCAGCAGTTCCCCGGACAGTCAGACGTACAATGAGCAGTTCTTC.